This T cell receptor (beta chain) is from a study of Graves' ophthalmopathy and Graves' hyperthyroidism. Study outcomes and limitations: Discrimination between ophthalmopathy and stable hyperthyroidism by a 13-signature model showed about 86% sensitivity and 70% to 84% specificity.

This clonotype has a count of ten or more. The antigen remains undetermined. Researchers classed hyperthyroidism as stable given no ophthalmopathy within 18 months of follow-up. Trimming removed 3 bases at V and 6 bases at J, with 23 bases between. The germline V gene has CDR1 DFQATT and CDR2 SNEGSKA (reference sequence). The CDR3 has 16 residues. From RNA, the CDR3 regions of TCR beta chains were amplified and sequenced. HTBI primers were employed in first-round RT-PCR, then a second-round multiplex PCR followed. TCRdb re-called the multiplex PCR reads with MiXCR, one entry per CDR3 protein. Of under 800,000 distinct CDR3 sequences listed, about 24% were seen once; the top ten hold approximately 6.9%.

This chain joins TRBV20-1 and TRBJ2-5, with D possibly matching TRBD2 (6 bases). The clonotype originates from a woman aged 18-29 years with stable Graves' hyperthyroidism. Some clones in this sample may be carry-over from other donors' samples. The sample taken for sequencing was peripheral blood. The CDR3 bases are TGCAGTGCTAGTGGGTCTAGCGCTGAATCGCGCAAGACCCAGTACTTC. Protein product: CSASGSSAESRKTQYF.